This T cell receptor (beta chain) originates from a study of human T cells and chemical hapten exposure. CDR3 length: 15 amino acids. TCRdb redid the calling of the RACE reads with MiXCR, one entry per CDR3 protein. The sample yields tens of thousands of distinct CDR3 sequences, around 9.9% seen once. Time point defined: pre-sensitization, week 0. Described treatment: therapeutic diphenylcyclopropenone sensitization with weekly scalp DPC. Blood sampling preceded each patch test application. This clonotype was observed many times. The specimen was whole blood, collected in connection with sensitization to the hapten diphenylcyclopropenone (DPC). The receptor's source is a woman aged 45-60 years with alopecia areata. Some clones in this sample may be carry-over from other donors' samples. V usage is TRBV21-1 and J usage is TRBJ2-7. TRBV21-1 is assigned pseudogene status. In DNA, the CDR3 is TGTGCCAGCAGCAAAGTAGGCCAGATTCCCTACGAGCAGTACTTC. Its protein product is CASSKVGQIPYEQYF.